This T cell receptor beta chain was sequenced for a study of early T cells in non-severe SARS-CoV-2 infection. Germline loops: CDR1 SGHVS, CDR2 FNYEAQ. There are 16 residues in the CDR3. The V and J ends lost 2 bases and 0 bases respectively, with 14 bases between them. TCRdb redid the calling of the 5' RACE reads with MiXCR, one entry per CDR3 protein. The sample lists roughly 35,000 distinct CDR3 sequences, around 9% occurring once. This clonotype was observed many times. This TCR derives from an adult who was a healthcare worker with PCR-confirmed SARS-CoV-2 infection or an uninfected control (not recorded which). The rearrangement uses TRBV7-6 and TRBJ2-7, with D perhaps matching TRBD1 (5 bases). The sample comprised whole blood. Here the CDR3 DNA reads TGTGCCAGCAGCTTATCGAACAGGCGTAACTCCTACGAGCAGTACTTC. Translated: CASSLSNRRNSYEQYF.